Shown below are 30 T cell receptor beta chains from a single sample sequenced in a study of EBV T-cell therapy then PD-1 blockade in nasopharyngeal carcinoma. Treatment: AdE1-LMPpoly-expanded autologous EBV-specific T-cell therapy followed by anti-PD-1 nivolumab. Antigens of these TCRs are unknown. The assay was immunoSEQ multiplex PCR, and TCRdb's table has in-frame clones only and misses some. The table records around 13,000 clones, 84% of them present only once. The material sequenced was CD8+ T cells from blood, taken at roughly day 99 from a patient whose treatment included autologous EBV-specific T cells and nivolumab. The receptor source for this set is a man in his forties or fifties with nasopharyngeal carcinoma.

The V call is TRBV9, the J call TRBJ2-5, with D perhaps matching TRBD2 (5 bases). V was clipped by 0 bases and J by 6 bases, with 9 bases between them. The length of the CDR3 is 13 residues. Germline V CDR1 and CDR2: SGDLS, YYNGEE. The CDR3 bases are TGTGCCAGCAGCGTAGTAGAGGGAAAGACCCAGTACTTC. Translating it yields CASSVVEGKTQYF.

The chain joins TRBV7-8 to TRBJ1-2; maybe TRBD1 (5 bases). Deletions cut 1 base from V and 4 bases from J, with 19 bases between. Germline V gene sequence: CDR1 SGHVS, CDR2 FQNEAQ. The CDR3 totals 17 residues. The CDR3 DNA sequence: TGTGCCAGCAGCTTAGGTCTTGGGGGGGAGGACGGCTATGGCTACACCTTC. Translated: CASSLGLGGEDGYGYTF.

The chain combines TRBV19 with TRBJ1-5; D not resolved. V lost 0 bases to trimming and J lost 2 bases, with 14 bases between them. This CDR3 region has 17 residues. CDR1 is LNHDA, CDR2 SQIVND, per germline (reference sequence). The CDR3 protein is CASSIDGRARGNQPQHF. In DNA, the CDR3 is TGTGCCAGTAGTATAGATGGGAGGGCCAGAGGCAATCAGCCCCAGCATTTT.

This clone came up once. V usage is TRBV3-1 (or the pseudogene TRBV3-2) and J usage is TRBJ2-1; TRBD1 aligns across 9 bases. The V gene end was trimmed by 5 bases and the J gene end by 4 bases; junction bases not matched to a gene: 9. The CDR3 loop spans 16 amino acids. Germline assignment: CDR1 LGHDT and CDR2 YNNKEL (reference sequence). This CDR3 reads CASSITGTGIYNEQFF. In DNA, the CDR3 is TGTGCCAGCAGCATCACCGGGACAGGGATTTACAATGAGCAGTTCTTC.

The rearrangement uses TRBV4-1 and TRBJ2-5; the D gene could be TRBD1 or TRBD2 (5 bases each). Germline values: CDR1 MGHRA, CDR2 YSYEKL. The CDR3 loop spans 17 amino acids. V was cut by 0 bases and J by 4 bases, with 18 bases left in between. CDR3 region: CASSQEPPGAEGETQYF. The CDR3 nucleotides read TGCGCCAGCAGCCAAGAACCCCCCGGGGCTGAGGGAGAGACCCAGTACTTC.

This chain connects TRBV4-1 to TRBJ1-1; D unresolved. CDR1 is MGHRA, CDR2 YSYEKL, per germline. With 1 base removed from V and 8 bases from J, the gap between germline ends came to 11 bases. The CDR3 consists of 13 residues. Written as DNA, the CDR3 is TGCGCCAGCAGCCAAGTGGAATGGATCGAAGCTTTCTTT. Translating it yields CASSQVEWIEAFF.

The chain links TRBV6-5 to TRBJ1-6, with D unresolved. Per germline, CDR1 MNHEY and CDR2 SVGAGI. This CDR3 has 14 amino acids. V lost 0 bases to trimming and J lost 7 bases, with 7 bases between them. The CDR3 sequence is CASSYSGANSPLHF. Here the CDR3 DNA reads TGTGCCAGCAGTTACTCAGGTGCGAATTCACCCCTCCACTTT.

A few counts support this clone. The chain couples TRBV12-1 to TRBJ1-5. TRBV12-1 is a listed pseudogene. The CDR3 loop spans 17 amino acids. CDR3 loop: CASSFVEPAYSNQPQHF. The CDR3 DNA sequence: TGTGCCAGCAGCTTTGTCGAACCAGCCTATAGCAATCAGCCCCAGCATTTT.

To note about this clone: The sample carries other DNA sequences with the same CDR3. The chain combines TRBV2 with TRBJ2-2; the match to TRBD2 covers 9 bases. The ends lost 9 bases at V and 0 bases at J; junction bases unmatched: 8. Germline V CDR1 and CDR2: SNHLY, FYNNEI. The CDR3 spans 16 residues. For the CDR3, the DNA is TGTGCCAGGACGGCGGGGGGGTACGCGAACACCGGGGAGCTGTTTTTT. Translation gives CARTAGGYANTGELFF.

The V and J genes are TRBV10-3 and TRBJ2-7, with 7 bases aligning to TRBD1. The ends lost 3 bases at V and 0 bases at J; junction bases unmatched: 2. From germline, CDR1 is ENHRY and CDR2 SYGVKD. The CDR3 sequence is 14 residues long. The CDR3 region is CAISDRGSSYEQYF. For the CDR3, the DNA is TGTGCCATCAGTGACAGGGGGAGCTCCTACGAGCAGTACTTC.

The gene calls are TRBV13 and TRBJ1-3, with D possibly being TRBD1 (6 bases). The CDR3 totals 16 residues. The V gene lost 11 bases and the J gene lost 1 base, with 21 bases spanning the gap. CDR1 and CDR2 (germline): PRHDT, FYEKMQ (reference sequence). CDR3 DNA sequence: TGTGCCCCCAGCATTCGGGGGGGGCTGTCTGGAAACACCATATATTTT. This translates into CAPSIRGGLSGNTIYF.

CDR3 bases: TGTGCCACCAGCGAAGGGGACGGGGGGAGGTACGAGCAGTACTTC. This gives the protein CATSEGDGGRYEQYF. The V gene is TRBV15, the J gene TRBJ2-7, with 7 bases matching TRBD2. Germline V gene sequence: CDR1 LNHNV, CDR2 YYDKDF (reference sequence). V trimming: 5 bases; J trimming: 4 bases; junction bases outside the gene matches: 11. The CDR3 covers 15 residues.

The V gene is TRBV9, the J gene TRBJ2-1; 10 bases are shared with TRBD2. Per the germline V gene, CDR1 is SGDLS and CDR2 is YYNGEE. CDR3 length: 15 amino acids. The trim removed 1 base at V and 14 bases at J, leaving 12 bases unmatched. CDR3 bases: TGTGCCAGCAGCGTACTGAGTAGCGGGGGGCCCTTGAAGTTCTTC. This sequence encodes CASSVLSSGGPLKFF.

This clone came up once. The V and J genes are TRBV24-1 and TRBJ1-2; D perhaps matches TRBD1 (5 bases). Germline V lookup: CDR1 KGHDR, CDR2 SFDVKD. V shed 5 bases and J shed 5 bases, with 11 bases lying between them. CDR3 length: 13 amino acids. The CDR3 sequence is CATSVGHLYGYTF. The CDR3 bases are TGTGCCACCAGTGTTGGACACTTATATGGCTACACCTTC.

The chain has TRBV4-3 and TRBJ1-3; D gene uncertain. The CDR3 contains 16 residues. Germline lookup yields CDR1 LGHNA and CDR2 YSLEER. V lost 0 bases to trimming and J lost 4 bases, with 13 bases between them. The CDR3 nucleotides are TGCGCCAGCAGCCAAGACAGACCTCCGACCGGAAACACCATATATTTT. This sequence encodes CASSQDRPPTGNTIYF.

This rearrangement joins TRBV30 to TRBJ1-1; D gene ambiguous. In germline, CDR1 is GTSNPN, CDR2 SVGIG (reference sequence). CDR3 length: 14 residues. V gave up 2 bases and J gave up 0 bases, with 10 bases separating them. CDR3 amino acids: CAWSRYTMNTEAFF. The CDR3 DNA reads as TGTGCCTGGAGTCGATACACCATGAACACTGAAGCTTTCTTT.

The J gene is TRBJ1-3, the V gene TRBV9; 7 positions match TRBD1. The V and J ends lost 4 bases and 1 base, in that order; junction bases with no gene match: 2. This CDR3 contains 14 residues. Germline V gives CDR1 SGDLS, CDR2 YYNGEE. CDR3 in amino acids: CASSKTGSGNTIYF. In DNA, the CDR3 is TGTGCCAGCAGCAAGACAGGGTCTGGAAACACCATATATTTT.

This sequence joins TRBV29-1 and TRBJ2-4; D assignment may be TRBD1 or TRBD2 (5 bases each). CDR1 SQVTM and CDR2 ANQGSEA come from the germline V gene. This CDR3 is 14 amino acids long. The V end lost 1 base, the J end lost 3 bases, and 10 bases lay between the germline ends. CDR3 coding DNA: TGCAGCGTTGAAGTGGGGGAAGGCAAAAACATTCAGTACTTC. This codes for CSVEVGEGKNIQYF.

The genes are TRBV2 and TRBJ2-7; no reliable D call. The CDR3 consists of 12 residues. V dropped 6 bases and J dropped 2 bases, with 8 bases sitting between them. CDR1 is SNHLY and CDR2 is FYNNEI in the germline V gene. The CDR3 spells CASRELTYEQYF. CDR3 coding DNA: TGTGCCAGCAGGGAGTTAACCTACGAGCAGTACTTC.

In nucleotides, the CDR3 is TGCAGTGCTAGTAGGCCGGGAAGTGACCTTAACGAGCAGTACTTC. It codes for CSASRPGSDLNEQYF. The V gene is TRBV20-1, the J gene TRBJ2-7, with D possibly TRBD2 on 5 matching bases. V gave up 3 bases and J gave up 5 bases, with 20 bases separating them. The CDR3 loop spans 15 amino acids. Germline V gives CDR1 DFQATT, CDR2 SNEGSKA (reference sequence).

The chain carries TRBV27 and TRBJ2-1; D call uncertain. Germline lookup yields CDR1 MNHEY and CDR2 SMNVEV (reference sequence). The CDR3 covers 11 residues. V was trimmed by 6 bases and J by 3 bases, leaving 3 bases between them. The CDR3 loop reads CASRRYNEQFF. CDR3 DNA sequence: TGTGCCAGCAGGCGCTACAATGAGCAGTTCTTC.

This chain joins TRBV14 and TRBJ2-5, with 8 nucleotides matching TRBD1. Trimming cost V 3 bases and J 3 bases; bases outside gene matches: 6. This CDR3 has 15 amino acids. The V gene's germline CDR1 is SGHDN and CDR2 FVKESK. The CDR3 reads CASSQWTGLEETQYF. CDR3 nucleotide sequence: TGTGCCAGCAGCCAGTGGACAGGGCTCGAAGAGACCCAGTACTTC.

The J gene is TRBJ2-7, the V gene TRBV21-1; no check of the table's D call, TRBD2, against the DNA was made. TRBV21-1 is classified as a pseudogene. The CDR3 spans 15 residues. The CDR3 sequence is CASSKKNTGTYEQYF. Here the CDR3 DNA reads TGTGCCAGCAGCAAAAAGAACACGGGGACCTACGAGCAGTACTTC.

This rearrangement joins TRBV4-3 to TRBJ2-1, with D possibly being TRBD2 (7 bases). V lost 0 bases to trimming and J lost 5 bases, with 14 bases between them. Germline-derived CDR1 and CDR2 are LGHNA and YSLEER. The CDR3 contains 16 residues. Here the CDR3 reads CASSQDWGGGHNEQFF. The CDR3 DNA is TGCGCCAGCAGCCAAGATTGGGGCGGGGGCCACAATGAGCAGTTCTTC.

The genes are TRBV27 and TRBJ1-2; 8 nucleotides agree with TRBD1. CDR3 length: 14 residues. The germline V gene encodes CDR1 MNHEY and CDR2 SMNVEV (reference sequence). V dropped 4 bases and J dropped 1; count of bases not matched to a gene: 2. The CDR3 DNA sequence: TGTGCCAGCAGTTCGACAGGGGTTAACTATGGCTACACCTTC. This sequence encodes CASSSTGVNYGYTF.

The V gene is TRBV13, the J gene TRBJ2-1; D is possibly TRBD1 (5 bases). This CDR3 contains 12 residues. Germline V gene data show CDR1 as PRHDT and CDR2 as FYEKMQ (reference sequence). V was cut by 6 bases and J by 10 bases, with 13 bases left in between. The DNA of the CDR3 is TGTGCCAGCAGTCTGGTGGGGCCCGAGCAGTTCTTC. It yields the protein CASSLVGPEQFF.

This clone turned up a few times. This chain connects TRBV2 to TRBJ1-5; 7 nucleotides align to TRBD1. J lost 4 bases, V lost 4 bases, and 7 bases had no gene match. The CDR3 extends over 15 amino acids. CDR1 SNHLY and CDR2 FYNNEI come from the germline V gene. The CDR3 reads CASSGQGVRNQPQHF. CDR3 coding DNA: TGTGCCAGCAGTGGACAGGGCGTCCGTAATCAGCCCCAGCATTTT.

This clone qualifies as medium-sized (0.01 to 0.1%). The V and J genes are TRBV4-2 and TRBJ1-1; the D gene is possibly TRBD1 (5 bases). CDR3 size: 12 residues. Germline CDR1 is LGHNA and CDR2 is YNFKEQ. The V end lost 2 bases, the J end lost 11 bases, and 12 bases lay between the germline ends. CDR3 protein: CASSQQGRRAFF. The CDR3 nucleotides are TGTGCCAGCAGCCAACAGGGTAGGCGGGCTTTCTTT.

The rearrangement joins TRBV4-1 to TRBJ2-3, with TRBD2 identical over 8 bases. The junction had 10 bases not matched to a gene; V was cut back by 0 bases and J by 2 bases. CDR1 MGHRA and CDR2 YSYEKL come from the germline V gene. This CDR3 has 18 amino acids. CDR3 sequence reads: CASSQERGGPGVTDTQYF. The CDR3 DNA reads TGCGCCAGCAGCCAAGAACGCGGGGGGCCGGGGGTCACAGATACGCAGTATTTT.

The J gene is TRBJ2-2, the V gene TRBV2; 9 positions match TRBD1. V shed 1 base, J shed 6 bases, and the junction held 3 bases outside the gene matches. CDR1 and CDR2 (germline): SNHLY, FYNNEI. This CDR3 spans 15 amino acids. The CDR3: CASSEGTGESGELFF. The CDR3 nucleotides are TGTGCCAGCAGTGAAGGGACAGGGGAATCCGGGGAGCTGTTTTTT.